A single sample gave rise to the 25 T cell receptor beta chains below, sequenced in a study of shared clonotypes between healthy human individuals. The data were produced by immunoSEQ multiplex PCR, yet TCRdb's version contains in-frame clones alone and is incomplete. The repertoire holds about 2.5 million clones, roughly 92% seen once, with 0.3% to 0.45% in the top ten. What was sequenced was naive CD4+ T cells from PBMCs. Subset of the sample: CD45RA+ positively selected. These TCRs come from a man aged 18 to 30 in good health. Some clones in this sample may be carry-over from other donors' samples.

This chain joins TRBV7-9 and TRBJ2-3; 11 bases line up with TRBD2. The CDR3 has 19 amino acids. CDR1 is SEHNR, CDR2 FQNEAQ, per germline (reference sequence). Trimming took 2 bases from V and 6 from J; bases not matched to a gene: 16. The CDR3 DNA reads as TGTGCCAGCAGCTTACCCAAAGGGAAAACTAGCGGGAGTGTGGATACGCAGTATTTT. Translation: CASSLPKGKTSGSVDTQYF.

As for this clone: A much bigger clone sits one base away, suggesting this may be a read error. The sample carries other DNA sequences with the same CDR3. This chain connects TRBV5-1 to TRBJ1-1; D call uncertain. CDR3 size: 13 residues. V was clipped by 0 bases and J by 0 bases, with 3 bases between them. Germline CDR1 and CDR2: SGHRS and YFSETQ. The DNA for the CDR3 is TGCGCCAGCAGCTTGGAGCTGAACACTGAAGCTTTCTTT. It encodes CASSLELNTEAFF.

This chain connects TRBV10-3 to TRBJ1-5, with D possibly TRBD1 on 6 matching bases. Germline assignment: CDR1 ENHRY and CDR2 SYGVKD. The CDR3 has 15 residues. The V gene lost 6 bases and the J gene lost 3 bases, with 15 bases spanning the gap. The CDR3: CAIRQGLLFNQPQHF. The DNA for the CDR3 is TGTGCCATCAGGCAGGGGCTCCTCTTCAATCAGCCCCAGCATTTT.

This rearrangement joins TRBV19 to TRBJ1-1, with D possibly TRBD1 on 5 matching bases. The CDR3 covers 14 residues. Germline V gives CDR1 LNHDA, CDR2 SQIVND (reference sequence). Trimming took 4 bases from V and 0 from J, leaving 9 bases between them. CDR3 bases: TGTGCCAGTAGTAGGGGGGGGATGAACACTGAAGCTTTCTTT. This gives the protein CASSRGGMNTEAFF. Full variable domain (missing parts from reference TRBV19 and TRBJ1-1): DGGITQSPKYLFRKEGQNVTLSCEQNLNHDAMYWYRQDPGQGLRLIYYSQIVNDFQKGDIAEGYSVSREKKESFPLTVTSAQKNPTAFYLCASSRGGMNTEAFFGQGTRLTVV.

The chain uses TRBV18 and TRBJ2-2; no clear D gene. This CDR3 has 13 amino acids. Trimming removed 7 bases from V and 3 bases from J, with 9 bases in between. Per germline, CDR1 KGHSH and CDR2 LQKENI. CDR3 protein: CASFYTYTGELFF. The DNA for the CDR3 is TGTGCCAGCTTCTACACGTACACCGGGGAGCTGTTTTTT.

Only one count was recorded for this clone. The chain has TRBV7-8 and TRBJ1-1; 7 bases fit TRBD1. There are 13 residues in the CDR3. V lost 4 bases and J lost 4; bases outside the gene matches: 3. Germline V lookup: CDR1 SGHVS, CDR2 FQNEAQ. The CDR3, as DNA: TGTGCCAGCAGCTCCGACAGGGCCACTGAAGCTTTCTTT. Translated: CASSSDRATEAFF.

The chain is built from TRBV7-9 and TRBJ2-1; 10 bases align to TRBD2. The V segment lost 4 bases and the J segment 8 bases; nucleotides outside the gene matches: 11. CDR1 SEHNR and CDR2 FQNEAQ come from the germline V gene (reference sequence). This CDR3 has 16 residues. This CDR3 is CASSSLSSGSRDEQFF. Written as DNA, the CDR3 is TGTGCCAGCAGCTCATTATCTAGCGGGAGTAGGGATGAGCAGTTCTTC.

This clone was detected once. The gene calls are TRBV27 and TRBJ2-1; 10 bases match TRBD2. The germline V gene encodes CDR1 MNHEY and CDR2 SMNVEV (reference sequence). The V segment lost 2 bases and the J segment 4 bases; nucleotides outside the gene matches: 17. The CDR3 is made up of 20 amino acids. This CDR3 is CASSLGLASGSFRSYNEQFF. The CDR3 DNA is TGTGCCAGCAGTTTAGGCCTGGCTAGCGGGAGTTTCAGGTCTTACAATGAGCAGTTCTTC.

The chain couples TRBV7-2 to TRBJ2-1; 7 positions match TRBD2. CDR1 is SGHTA and CDR2 is FQGNSA in the germline V gene. This CDR3 comprises 16 residues. The junction had 5 bases not matched to a gene; V was cut back by 3 bases and J by 0 bases. DNA of the CDR3: TGTGCCAGCAGCTTGGCGGGAGTCCCCTCCTACAATGAGCAGTTCTTC. This sequence encodes CASSLAGVPSYNEQFF. The whole variable domain, remainder taken from reference TRBV7-2 and TRBJ2-1, is GAGVSQSPSNKVTEKGKDVELRCDPISGHTALYWYRQSLGQGLEFLIYFQGNSAPDKSGLPSDRFSAERTGGSVSTLTIQRTQQEDSAVYLCASSLAGVPSYNEQFFGPGTRLTVL.

This chain links TRBV13 with TRBJ2-5; D may be TRBD1 (5 bases). The CDR3 extends over 14 amino acids. Germline CDR1 reads PRHDT; CDR2 reads FYEKMQ (reference sequence). Trimming took 2 bases from V and 2 from J, leaving 9 bases between them. For the CDR3, the DNA is TGTGCCAGCAGCTTACGGTCAGGGCAAGAGACCCAGTACTTC. Amino acid sequence: CASSLRSGQETQYF.

The rearrangement links TRBV19 to TRBJ1-5; D not certain. CDR1 and CDR2 (germline): LNHDA, SQIVND (reference sequence). The CDR3 spans 15 residues. V shed 5 bases and J shed 1 base, with 12 bases lying between them. In DNA, the CDR3 is TGTGCCAGTAGTCCCATGTGGGAAAGCAATCAGCCCCAGCATTTT. It encodes CASSPMWESNQPQHF.

The genes are TRBV11-2 and TRBJ2-7; no reliable D call. The CDR3 has 13 residues. V lost 5 bases, J lost 2 bases, and 10 bases lay in between. Germline assignment: CDR1 SGHAT and CDR2 FQNNGV. CDR3 region: CASSQDRPYEQYF. The CDR3 nucleotides read TGTGCCAGCAGCCAGGACCGGCCCTACGAGCAGTACTTC.

The chain joins TRBV4-3 to TRBJ2-5; a possible D gene is TRBD2 (5 bases). Per the germline V gene, CDR1 is LGHNA and CDR2 is YSLEER. The CDR3 length is 17 residues. V was cut by 0 bases and J by 2 bases, with 16 bases left in between. The CDR3 sequence is CASSQDRGSGHQETQYF. DNA for the CDR3: TGCGCCAGCAGCCAAGATCGGGGTAGTGGGCATCAAGAGACCCAGTACTTC.

This rearrangement joins TRBV5-3 to TRBJ2-7; 8 bases align to TRBD1. TRBV5-3 is recorded as an ORF, its role being uncertain. V gave up 4 bases and J gave up 2 bases; unmatched junction bases: 8. The CDR3 contains 15 residues. CDR3 bases: TGTGCCAGAAGCAAAGTTGAGGGACAGGCCTACGAGCAGTACTTC. This translates into CARSKVEGQAYEQYF.

This chain connects TRBV18 to TRBJ2-3, with 11 nucleotides matching TRBD1. V gave up 8 bases and J gave up 4 bases; unmatched junction bases: 8. The length of the CDR3 is 15 residues. Per germline, CDR1 KGHSH and CDR2 LQKENI. The CDR3 bases are TGTGCCAGCGGAAGTGGGACAGGGGGTCCAGATACGCAGTATTTT. Protein sequence: CASGSGTGGPDTQYF.

The chain carries TRBV28 and TRBJ2-1; 11 nucleotides match TRBD2. CDR1 and CDR2 from the germline V gene are MDHEN and SYDVKM. The J segment lost 9 bases and the V segment lost 4 bases, leaving 8 bases of the junction unmatched. The CDR3 has 15 residues. The CDR3 is CASSSAGTSGGEQFF. The CDR3 DNA reads as TGTGCCAGCAGTTCGGCCGGGACTAGCGGTGGTGAGCAGTTCTTC.

V is TRBV15 and J is TRBJ2-7, with a tentative D call TRBD2 (7 bases). Trimming cost V 3 bases and J 3 bases, with 15 bases left between them. The CDR3 is made up of 15 amino acids. Germline V gives CDR1 LNHNV, CDR2 YYDKDF (reference sequence). Here the CDR3 reads CATSRPGRGIYEQYF. CDR3 nucleotides: TGTGCCACCAGCAGGCCGGGGAGGGGGATCTACGAGCAGTACTTC. Complete variable domain (other parts from reference TRBV15 and TRBJ2-7): DAMVIQNPRYQVTQFGKPVTLSCSQTLNHNVMYWYQQKSSQAPKLLFHYYDKDFNNEADTPDNFQSRRPNTSFCFLDIRSPGLGDTAMYLCATSRPGRGIYEQYFGPGTRLTVT.

This chain connects TRBV5-4 to TRBJ2-2; 14 bases line up with TRBD2. V lost 3 bases to trimming and J lost 7 bases; unmatched junction nucleotides: 8. Germline CDR1 is SGHNT and CDR2 is YYREEE (reference sequence). This CDR3 is built from 17 residues. The DNA for the CDR3 is TGTGCCAGCAGCTGGGGAGGGACTAGCGGGAGTGGCGGGGAGCTGTTTTTT. This encodes CASSWGGTSGSGGELFF.

CDR3 coding DNA: TGTGCCAGCAGTTTCGACAGGGACTTCGGCGGCACTGAAGCTTTCTTT. It codes for CASSFDRDFGGTEAFF. This rearrangement joins TRBV14 to TRBJ1-1; 7 positions agree with TRBD1. CDR1 SGHDN and CDR2 FVKESK come from the germline V gene. This CDR3 region has 16 residues. The junction had 14 bases not matched to a gene; V was cut back by 6 bases and J by 4 bases.

The chain uses TRBV14 and TRBJ2-1, with a tentative D call TRBD2 (6 bases). The V end was cut by 0 bases, the J end by 12 bases, with 12 bases between. Germline CDR1 is SGHDN and CDR2 is FVKESK. The CDR3 consists of 13 residues. The CDR3 nucleotides read TGTGCCAGCAGCCAAGAGGAGGGAACGGGGCAGTTCTTC. Protein product: CASSQEEGTGQFF.

The V and J genes are TRBV7-2 and TRBJ1-4, with 10 nucleotides matching TRBD1. V lost 5 bases to trimming and J lost 4 bases; unmatched junction nucleotides: 7. CDR3 length: 16 residues. Germline CDR1 reads SGHTA; CDR2 reads FQGNSA. The CDR3 protein is CASSHRDRGFNEKLFF. In DNA form, the CDR3 reads TGTGCCAGCAGCCACCGGGACAGGGGCTTTAATGAAAAACTGTTTTTT.

A word on this clone: The sample has other DNA sequences that encode this CDR3 too. The genes are TRBV5-1 and TRBJ2-1; TRBD2 agrees at 11 bases. This CDR3 is built from 16 residues. In germline, CDR1 is SGHRS, CDR2 YFSETQ. Germline trimming cut 0 bases from V and 7 bases from J; bases unmatched to any gene: 6. This CDR3 is CASSLALAGGGNEQFF. CDR3 nucleotide sequence: TGCGCCAGCAGCTTGGCCTTAGCGGGAGGGGGAAATGAGCAGTTCTTC.

The V gene is TRBV7-9, the J gene TRBJ2-5, with 7 bases aligning to TRBD1. The J call is in doubt because the DNA end fits TRBJ2-7 better. The CDR3 covers 14 residues. Per the germline V gene, CDR1 is SEHNR and CDR2 is FQNEAQ (reference sequence). The CDR3 bases are TGTGCCAGCAGCCCATCCGGGACAGAATACGAGCAGTACTTC. It encodes CASSPSGTEYEQYF.

V is TRBV21-1 and J is TRBJ2-2; the table's D call, TRBD2, has no DNA check behind it. TRBV21-1 is labeled a pseudogene. This CDR3 region has 18 residues. The DNA of the CDR3 is TGTGCCAGCACCAAGGGAGGGGCTAGCGGGACCCTAGCCGGGGAGCTGTTTTTT. Translating it yields CASTKGGASGTLAGELFF.

J is TRBJ2-5 and V is TRBV21-1; the table's D call TRBD1 went unverified against the DNA. TRBV21-1 is termed a pseudogene. The CDR3 runs to 19 residues. This chain's CDR3 is CASSKGRTGTGGAWETQYF. CDR3 nucleotide sequence: TGTGCCAGCAGCAAAGGGAGGACCGGGACAGGGGGCGCATGGGAGACCCAGTACTTC.